This T cell receptor (beta chain) emerged from a study of Graves' ophthalmopathy and Graves' hyperthyroidism. General study results and limits: Blood was where most expanded thyroid clonotypes above 0.001 frequency also turned up.

Germline CDR1 and CDR2: MNHEY and SVGAGI. This CDR3 has 14 residues. In this sample, this clonotype turned up a few times. Its antigen is not identified. At one boundary the junction diverges from the germline segment, which might be a read error. Hyperthyroidism was classified as stable if no ophthalmopathy occurred within 18 months of follow-up. Hyperthyroidism was new, under 2 months, in patients aged 18 to 65. Clinical symptoms, serum thyroxine, TRAb, thyroid ultrasound and orbital computed tomography formed the basis of diagnosis. RNA transcripts served as template for amplifying TCR beta CDR3 sequences. The first-round RT-PCR employed HTBI primers together with the Qiagen OneStep RT-PCR kit. A multiplex PCR was then performed as the second round. TCRdb re-analysed the multiplex PCR reads in MiXCR, keeping a single row per CDR3 protein. This table holds 500,000 to 700,000 distinct CDR3 sequences, 22% found once.

The V and J genes are TRBV6-5 and TRBJ2-5; 9 bases line up with TRBD1. The material sequenced was peripheral blood. The receptor was isolated from a woman in her late teens or twenties with stable Graves' hyperthyroidism. Some clones in this sample may be carry-over from other donors' samples. The CDR3 here is CASSFVGTGRFLCF. The CDR3 bases are TGTGCCAGCAGTTTCGTCGGGACAGGGAGATTCTTGTGCTTC.